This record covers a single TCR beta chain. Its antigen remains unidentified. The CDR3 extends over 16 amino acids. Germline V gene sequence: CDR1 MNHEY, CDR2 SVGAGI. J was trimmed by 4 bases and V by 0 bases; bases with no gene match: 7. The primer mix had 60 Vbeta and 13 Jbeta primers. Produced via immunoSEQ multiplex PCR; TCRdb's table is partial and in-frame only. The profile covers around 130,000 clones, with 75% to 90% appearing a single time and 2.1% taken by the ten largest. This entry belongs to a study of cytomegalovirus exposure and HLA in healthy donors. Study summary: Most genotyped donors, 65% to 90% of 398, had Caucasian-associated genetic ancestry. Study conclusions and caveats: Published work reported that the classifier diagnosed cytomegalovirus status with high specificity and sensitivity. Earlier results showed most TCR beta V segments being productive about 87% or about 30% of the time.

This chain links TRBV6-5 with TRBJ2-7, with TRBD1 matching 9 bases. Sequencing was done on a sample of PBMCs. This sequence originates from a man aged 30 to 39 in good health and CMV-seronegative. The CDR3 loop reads CASSYSPGQGLYEQYF. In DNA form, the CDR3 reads TGTGCCAGCAGTTACTCTCCGGGACAGGGTTTGTACGAGCAGTACTTC.